Presented here are 30 T cell receptor beta chains from one specimen sequenced in a study of blood T cells in healthy people across ages. PCR was performed a second time for about 6 to 11 cycles using a sample-barcoded 5' primer and a J-beta primer mix. MiXCR, run by TCRdb on the 5' RACE reads, gives a single entry per CDR3 protein. The sample yields roughly 640,000 distinct CDR3 sequences, approximately 30% seen once. The source material was blood. These receptors all stem from a woman older than 75 in good health.

The chain employs TRBV20-1 and TRBJ2-7, with 7 bases aligning to TRBD1. The CDR3 is 13 residues long. Germline loops: CDR1 DFQATT, CDR2 SNEGSKA (reference sequence). With 6 bases clipped from V and 2 bases from J, the junction kept 7 bases outside the gene matches. CDR3 loop: CSAARTGTYEQYF. The CDR3, as DNA: TGCAGTGCAGCTCGGACAGGAACCTACGAGCAGTACTTC.

CDR3 in amino acids: CASKGGYTDTQYF. DNA of the CDR3: TGTGCCAGCAAAGGGGGGTACACAGATACGCAGTATTTT. J is TRBJ2-3 and V is TRBV6-6; D possibly matches TRBD1 or TRBD2 (6 bases each). Trimming removed 7 bases from V and 2 bases from J, with 10 bases in between. Germline assignment: CDR1 MNHNY and CDR2 SVGAGI (reference sequence). This CDR3 is 13 amino acids long.

The CDR3 spells CASSQSLAVRIGNEQFF. In DNA, the CDR3 is TGCGCCAGCAGCCAATCGCTAGCGGTTAGGATAGGCAATGAGCAGTTCTTC. The chain recombines TRBV4-1 with TRBJ2-1; 7 nucleotides match TRBD2. The CDR3 is 17 amino acids. Looked up from germline, CDR1 is MGHRA and CDR2 is YSYEKL. V lost 2 bases to trimming and J lost 6 bases; unmatched junction nucleotides: 13.

The genes are TRBV4-3 and TRBJ2-2; 7 bases line up with TRBD1. V lost 4 bases and J lost 0; bases outside the gene matches: 5. The CDR3 is 16 residues long. Germline V CDR1 and CDR2: LGHNA, YSLEER. Here the CDR3 reads CASSRLTGTNTGELFF. The CDR3 DNA follows: TGCGCCAGCAGCCGGTTGACAGGGACGAACACCGGGGAGCTGTTTTTT.

This clonotype came up many times. The chain links TRBV6-2 or TRBV6-3 to TRBJ1-5; unclear D gene. Between the trimmed V and J ends, which lost 4 bases and 6 bases, there was a span of 10 bases. The CDR3 sequence is 13 residues long. Germline CDR1 reads MNHEY; CDR2 reads SVGEGT. CDR3 sequence reads: CASSWPGGQPQHF. In DNA form, the CDR3 reads TGTGCCAGCAGTTGGCCCGGAGGTCAGCCCCAGCATTTT.

Points on this clonotype: This may be a read error: a much more frequent sequence differs by one nucleotide. CDR3 in DNA: TGTGCCAGCAGTTGCCCTGCGGGTGAAGCTTTCTTT. Translating gives CASSCPAGEAFF. The V gene is TRBV6-2 or TRBV6-3, the J gene TRBJ1-1; D remains unclear. CDR1 MNHEY and CDR2 SVGEGT come from the germline V gene. Trimming removed 4 bases at V and 7 bases at J, with 10 bases between. This CDR3 is built from 12 residues.

This rearrangement joins TRBV12-2 to TRBJ1-2. TRBV12-2 is a recognized pseudogene. The CDR3 extends over 17 amino acids. CDR3 sequence: CASRLATPESANYGYTF. The CDR3 nucleotides read TGTGCAAGTCGCTTAGCGACTCCCGAATCGGCGAACTATGGCTACACCTTC.

This clonotype has only a few counts. The rearrangement uses TRBV6-2 or TRBV6-3 and TRBJ2-5; TRBD2 matches at 8 bases. The V and J ends lost 2 bases and 11 bases, in that order; junction bases with no gene match: 19. Germline lookup yields CDR1 MNHEY and CDR2 SVGEGT. CDR3 length: 17 residues. CDR3 loop: CASSYSGFQRGYNEQYF. In nucleotides, the CDR3 is TGTGCCAGCAGTTACAGTGGCTTCCAGCGGGGGTACAATGAGCAGTACTTC.

V is TRBV20-1 and J is TRBJ2-5; maybe TRBD1 (6 bases). The germline gives CDR1 DFQATT, CDR2 SNEGSKA (reference sequence). The CDR3 spans 15 residues. V gave up 0 bases and J gave up 4 bases, with 15 bases separating them. For the CDR3, the DNA is TGCAGTGCTAGAGATAGGGACAAAGGACGAGAGACCCAGTACTTC. As protein: CSARDRDKGRETQYF.

The rearrangement joins TRBV6-2 or TRBV6-3 to TRBJ2-2, with D perhaps matching TRBD1 (6 bases). The germline CDR1 and CDR2 sequences are MNHEY and SVGEGT. V was pared by 3 bases and J by 2 bases, with 13 bases between. The CDR3 consists of 16 residues. Written as DNA, the CDR3 is TGTGCCAGCAGTTATCTTCGACAGGTCAACACCGGGGAGCTGTTTTTT. It encodes CASSYLRQVNTGELFF.

At least ten counts were recorded for this clonotype. This chain connects TRBV29-1 to TRBJ1-2; possible D gene TRBD1, 5 bases. V was trimmed by 2 bases and J by 4 bases, leaving 14 bases between them. The CDR3 spans 14 residues. Germline assignment: CDR1 SQVTM and CDR2 ANQGSEA. CDR3 loop: CSVETWGSGYGYTF. DNA of the CDR3: TGCAGCGTTGAAACTTGGGGCAGCGGCTATGGCTACACCTTC. The entire variable domain, with the rest obtained from reference TRBV29-1 and TRBJ1-2, is as follows: SAVISQKPSRDICQRGTSLTIQCQVDSQVTMMFWYRQQPGQSLTLIATANQGSEATYESGFVIDKFPISRPNLTFSTLTVSNMSPEDSSIYLCSVETWGSGYGYTFGSGTRLTVV.

The J gene is TRBJ2-3, the V gene TRBV5-1; D remains unclear. CDR3 size: 13 residues. V was shortened by 4 bases and J by 3 bases, with 9 bases between the two germline ends. Germline-derived CDR1 and CDR2 are SGHRS and YFSETQ. In nucleotides, the CDR3 is TGCGCCAGCAGCGCCGCAGTAACAGATACGCAGTATTTT. Protein: CASSAAVTDTQYF.

This clonotype was observed a few times. The chain combines TRBV30 with TRBJ2-1; D might be TRBD1 or TRBD2, each matching 5 bases. Trimming removed 2 bases at V and 9 bases at J, with 17 bases between. Germline-derived CDR1 and CDR2 are GTSNPN and SVGIG (reference sequence). The CDR3 contains 14 residues. The CDR3 here is CAWSNRRDRGEQFF. CDR3 DNA: TGTGCCTGGAGTAACCGCAGGGACCGGGGTGAGCAGTTCTTC.

A remark on this clonotype: Since a much larger clone is just one base distant, this may be a read error. The rearrangement joins TRBV5-4 to TRBJ2-1, with a tentative D call TRBD2 (5 bases). Trimming cost V 4 bases and J 10 bases, with 21 bases left between them. From germline, CDR1 is SGHNT and CDR2 YYREEE (reference sequence). The CDR3 is 15 residues long. CDR3 residues: CASSPDERLAHEQFF. The CDR3 region has the DNA TGTGCCAGCAGCCCCGACGAACGCCTAGCCCACGAGCAGTTCTTC.

This clonotype was recorded a few times. The rearrangement links TRBV27 to TRBJ2-2; 11 positions agree with TRBD1. The CDR3 covers 16 residues. Germline CDR1 and CDR2: MNHEY and SMNVEV (reference sequence). The J segment lost 5 bases and the V segment lost 8 bases, leaving 10 bases of the junction unmatched. CDR3 DNA sequence: TGTGCCAGCTCTAAGCGGGGGACAGGGGGGACCGGGGAGCTGTTTTTT. Amino acids: CASSKRGTGGTGELFF.

This clonotype was counted at least ten times. The chain recombines TRBV2 with TRBJ2-3; D possibly corresponds to TRBD2 (5 bases). CDR1 is SNHLY and CDR2 is FYNNEI in the germline V gene. The V end was cut by 9 bases, the J end by 5 bases, with 6 bases between. The CDR3 runs to 10 residues. In DNA, the CDR3 is TGTGCCAGTCGGGGAGATACGCAGTATTTT. Translation gives CASRGDTQYF.

The chain carries TRBV20-1 and TRBJ2-4, with TRBD2 matching 10 bases. The end of the DNA fits TRBJ2-7 better, so the J call may be wrong. CDR3 length equals 15 residues. Per the germline V gene, CDR1 is DFQATT and CDR2 is SNEGSKA (reference sequence). CDR3 bases: TGCAGTGCTGGAGGGGTGAGCGGGAGGGGGGACGAGCAGTACTTC. It encodes CSAGGVSGRGDEQYF.

The CDR3 sequence is CASSFGEIQETQYF. The CDR3 DNA follows: TGCGCCAGCAGCTTCGGGGAGATCCAAGAGACCCAGTACTTC. The chain carries TRBV5-1 and TRBJ2-5; perhaps TRBD2 as D (5 bases). The CDR3 contains 14 residues. V gave up 2 bases and J gave up 1 base, with 9 bases separating them. The germline V gene encodes CDR1 SGHRS and CDR2 YFSETQ.

Turning to this clonotype: One junction end does not reproduce the germline sequence, and a read error may be involved. V gene TRBV12-3 or TRBV12-4 combines with J gene TRBJ2-3; 16 nucleotides line up with TRBD2. This CDR3 has 19 amino acids. The CDR3 sequence: CASSLDRGLAGGNTDTQYF. CDR3 bases: TGTGCCAGCAGCTTAGACAGGGGACTAGCGGGAGGGAACACAGATACGCAGTATTTT.

This clonotype was seen a handful of times. This sequence joins TRBV7-2 and TRBJ2-3, with TRBD2 matching over 10 bases. Losses at the gene ends were 0 bases for V and 2 bases for J; bases not matched to a gene: 8. Per the germline V gene, CDR1 is SGHTA and CDR2 is FQGNSA. The CDR3 is 18 amino acids. The CDR3: CASSLAPRTSGDTDTQYF. The CDR3 DNA is TGTGCCAGCAGCTTAGCGCCTAGGACTAGCGGAGACACAGATACGCAGTATTTT.

This chain joins TRBV6-1 and TRBJ1-2, with TRBD1 matching over 11 bases. Germline CDR1 reads MNHNS; CDR2 reads SASEGT. The CDR3 length is 15 residues. With 4 bases clipped from V and 6 bases from J, the junction kept 7 bases outside the gene matches. The CDR3 DNA reads TGTGCCAGCAGTGCGGGGACAGGGGGGATCAATGGCTACACCTTC. Its protein is CASSAGTGGINGYTF.

This clonotype was observed a handful of times. This may be a read error: a much more frequent sequence differs by one nucleotide. V and J are TRBV7-2 and TRBJ2-5; D gene uncertain. Trimming removed 4 bases from V and 11 bases from J, with 11 bases in between. CDR1 is SGHTA and CDR2 is FQGNSA in the germline V gene. The CDR3 loop spans 11 amino acids. The CDR3 sequence is CASSWRNEQYF. The CDR3 coding sequence is TGTGCCAGCAGCTGGAGAAATGAGCAGTACTTC.

This clonotype was seen at least ten times. The V call is TRBV5-1, the J call TRBJ2-5; maybe TRBD1 (6 bases). V lost 3 bases to trimming and J lost 2 bases, with 20 bases between them. The CDR3 covers 17 residues. Germline lookup yields CDR1 SGHRS and CDR2 YFSETQ. The CDR3 here is CASSSRGPQGKQETQYF. Here the CDR3 DNA reads TGCGCCAGCAGCTCCCGAGGGCCCCAGGGGAAACAAGAGACCCAGTACTTC.

Turning to this clonotype: A much larger clone lies a single base off, so this may be a read error. V usage is TRBV7-2 and J usage is TRBJ2-1; 11 bases line up with TRBD2. The assigned J gene may be wrong: the sequence end matches TRBJ2-7 better. The germline V gene has CDR1 SGHTA and CDR2 FQGNSA. The CDR3 loop spans 19 amino acids. The CDR3 bases are TGTGCCAGCAGCCAGGCGGCTAGCGGGGGGTTTGGGTCCTACAATGAGCAGTACTTC. Protein product: CASSQAASGGFGSYNEQYF.

The rearrangement links TRBV20-1 to TRBJ1-1; 7 nucleotides match TRBD1. The CDR3 sequence is 12 residues long. After removal of 7 bases from V and 12 bases from J, the junction contained 14 bases not matched to a gene. The germline V gene encodes CDR1 DFQATT and CDR2 SNEGSKA (reference sequence). The CDR3 here is CSVNDRAYRSFF. The CDR3 region has the DNA TGCAGTGTCAACGACAGGGCCTATCGGTCTTTCTTT.

This chain uses TRBV9 with TRBJ2-1; 8 bases align to TRBD2. V was pared by 3 bases and J by 6 bases, with 14 bases of the junction left unmatched. This CDR3 region has 17 residues. CDR1 SGDLS and CDR2 YYNGEE come from the germline V gene. The CDR3 DNA follows: TGTGCCAGCAGCGAGGAACTAGCGGCCGGCCAGGGCAATGAGCAGTTCTTC. Translating it yields CASSEELAAGQGNEQFF. Together with reference TRBV9 and TRBJ2-1, the CDR3 gives the full variable domain: DSGVTQTPKHLITATGQRVTLRCSPRSGDLSVYWYQQSLDQGLQFLIQYYNGEERAKGNILERFSAQQFPDLHSELNLSSLELGDSALYFCASSEELAAGQGNEQFFGPGTRLTVL.

This clonotype was detected ten times or more. J is TRBJ2-1 and V is TRBV7-7; D might be TRBD2 (6 bases). The CDR3 totals 17 residues. Trimming took off 5 bases at V and 0 bases at J, with 17 bases between the two ends. Germline CDR1 reads SSHAT; CDR2 reads FNYEAQ (reference sequence). In DNA form, the CDR3 reads TGTGCCAGCAGCGTTGCGGGGAGCCCCAGCTCCTACAATGAGCAGTTCTTC. Translated, it gives CASSVAGSPSSYNEQFF.

As concerns this clonotype: Being one base from a much bigger clone, this may be a read error. This rearrangement joins TRBV27 to TRBJ2-7; 9 nucleotides line up with TRBD2. Germline values: CDR1 MNHEY, CDR2 SMNVEV (reference sequence). This CDR3 is built from 15 residues. Trimming at V came to 1 base and at J to 0 bases, leaving 1 base not matched to a gene. The DNA of the CDR3 is TGTGCCAGCAGTTTATGCGGGGGGGGCTCCTACGAGCAGTACTTC. This translates into CASSLCGGGSYEQYF.

V is TRBV11-3 and J is TRBJ2-5, with D tentatively TRBD1 (5 bases). Germline V CDR1 and CDR2: SGHNT, YENEEA. This CDR3 is built from 15 residues. V was pared by 4 bases and J by 3 bases, with 15 bases between. The chain's CDR3 is CASSSLFGQEETQYF. Here the CDR3 DNA reads TGTGCCAGCAGCTCCTTATTTGGACAAGAAGAGACCCAGTACTTC.

The J gene is TRBJ2-6, the V gene TRBV7-2; D not certain. The CDR3 covers 16 residues. In germline, CDR1 is SGHTA, CDR2 FQGNSA. V lost 1 base, J lost 0 bases, and 7 bases lay in between. In DNA, the CDR3 is TGTGCCAGCAGCTTAGGGCCCCACTCTGGGGCCAACGTCCTGACTTTC. Amino acids: CASSLGPHSGANVLTF.